One sample yielded the 14 T cell receptor beta chains listed below, sequenced in a study of tumor-infiltrating lymphocytes in localized non-small cell lung cancer. Libraries were prepared by immunoSEQ multiplex PCR; TCRdb keeps only in-frame clonotypes and omits some of them. The sample lists 15,000 to 20,000 clones; about 48% were seen once. The material sequenced was lung tumor tissue. The source is a human donor with non-small cell lung cancer.

This clone is large. The chain carries TRBV4-1 and TRBJ1-2; D gene ambiguous. The CDR3 is 13 residues long. Trimming left V 3 bases short and J 11 bases short, with 16 bases between. From germline, CDR1 is MGHRA and CDR2 YSYEKL. CDR3 in amino acids: CASSQYTPPPYTF. CDR3 in DNA: TGCGCCAGCAGCCAGTACACCCCGCCGCCGTACACCTTC.

The chain recombines TRBV11-3 with TRBJ2-5; 7 nucleotides agree with TRBD2. With 1 base clipped from V and 4 bases from J, the junction kept 6 bases outside the gene matches. CDR1 and CDR2 (germline): SGHNT, YENEEA. This CDR3 has 15 amino acids. The DNA of the CDR3 is TGTGCCAGCAGCTTAGGGTCAGTAGCGGGAGAGACCCAGTACTTC. Translated, it gives CASSLGSVAGETQYF.

This clone is classed as medium-sized. The gene calls are TRBV6-1 and TRBJ1-4; D unclear. The CDR3 extends over 11 amino acids. The V gene's germline CDR1 is MNHNS and CDR2 SASEGT. Between the trimmed V and J ends, which lost 5 bases and 7 bases, there was a span of 5 bases. CDR3 nucleotides: TGTGCCAGCAGTCGGGTTGAAAAACTGTTTTTT. Protein sequence: CASSRVEKLFF.

V and J are TRBV6-5 and TRBJ2-1; 8 nucleotides agree with TRBD1. The trim removed 2 bases at V and 5 bases at J, leaving 8 bases unmatched. This CDR3 has 16 residues. Germline values: CDR1 MNHEY, CDR2 SVGAGI. CDR3: CASSYDRQGLNNEQFF. The CDR3 region has the DNA TGTGCCAGCAGTTACGACAGACAGGGGTTGAACAATGAGCAGTTCTTC.

This chain links TRBV6-5 with TRBJ1-1; D gene uncertain. Looked up from germline, CDR1 is MNHEY and CDR2 is SVGAGI. CDR3 size: 13 residues. Deletions cut 7 bases from V and 4 bases from J, with 13 bases between. The CDR3 DNA follows: TGTGCCAGCATGAGGGTCCAGATCACTGAAGCTTTCTTT. This codes for CASMRVQITEAFF.

This clone came up a few times. This rearrangement joins TRBV28 to TRBJ1-1; the D gene is possibly TRBD1 (6 bases). This CDR3 is 14 amino acids long. The V gene's germline CDR1 is MDHEN and CDR2 SYDVKM. V lost 7 bases to trimming and J lost 6 bases, with 18 bases between them. The CDR3 DNA follows: TGTGCCAGCACCCTTGGGGGCGGGGGCGCTGAAGCTTTCTTT. The encoded protein is CASTLGGGGAEAFF.

This chain joins TRBV6-5 and TRBJ2-5; no definite D call. The length of the CDR3 is 12 residues. Germline lookup yields CDR1 MNHEY and CDR2 SVGAGI. Trimming shortened V by 6 bases and J by 5 bases, and 10 bases separated the two germline ends. The CDR3 coding sequence is TGTGCCAGCAGAATGGTCGGGGAGACCCAGTACTTC. Its translation: CASRMVGETQYF.

This clone came up many times. The chain combines TRBV28 with TRBJ2-1, with a possible D match to TRBD1 (5 bases). The CDR3 contains 15 residues. CDR1 is MDHEN and CDR2 is SYDVKM in the germline V gene. The ends were cut back, 5 bases at V and 4 bases at J, with 15 bases in the middle. The CDR3 region has the DNA TGTGCCAGCAGTCCACCCGGACACATTTACAATGAGCAGTTCTTC. This translates into CASSPPGHIYNEQFF.

The gene calls are TRBV19 and TRBJ1-1; 8 nucleotides match TRBD1. Germline loops: CDR1 LNHDA, CDR2 SQIVND (reference sequence). The V gene end was trimmed by 2 bases and the J gene end by 1 base; junction bases not matched to a gene: 6. This CDR3 spans 16 amino acids. The CDR3 loop reads CASSIKSGTGNTEAFF. CDR3 coding DNA: TGTGCCAGTAGTATAAAATCCGGGACAGGGAACACTGAAGCTTTCTTT.

The rearrangement uses TRBV5-1 and TRBJ2-7; D assignment may be TRBD1 or TRBD2 (5 bases each). The V end lost 2 bases, the J end lost 7 bases, and 19 bases lay between the germline ends. The CDR3 loop spans 15 amino acids. From germline, CDR1 is SGHRS and CDR2 YFSETQ. The CDR3 here is CASSFRDRGVGEQYF. The DNA for the CDR3 is TGCGCCAGCAGCTTTCGCGATCGAGGGGTCGGAGAGCAGTACTTC.

By its share, this clone is medium-sized (0.01 to 0.1%). The chain joins TRBV4-1 to TRBJ2-7; 9 nucleotides line up with TRBD1. The CDR3 sequence is 16 residues long. CDR1 is MGHRA, CDR2 YSYEKL, per germline. The V gene end was trimmed by 1 base and the J gene end by 2 bases; junction bases not matched to a gene: 6. CDR3 region: CASSQGWTGATYEQYF. The CDR3 DNA follows: TGCGCCAGCAGCCAAGGTTGGACAGGGGCAACCTACGAGCAGTACTTC.

The CDR3 sequence: CASSTTGNNYGYTF. Here the CDR3 DNA reads TGTGCCAGCAGCACCACCGGGAATAACTATGGCTACACCTTC. V and J are TRBV6-5 and TRBJ1-2, with no clear D. V lost 6 bases and J 1 base, leaving 12 bases between the germline ends. The CDR3 runs to 14 residues. Germline-derived CDR1 and CDR2 are MNHEY and SVGAGI.

This clone was seen more than once but under ten times. The V and J genes are TRBV7-8 and TRBJ1-3, with D possibly matching TRBD1 (5 bases). The CDR3 spans 17 residues. Trimming took off 2 bases at V and 0 bases at J, with 14 bases between the two ends. Germline CDR1 is SGHVS and CDR2 is FQNEAQ. CDR3 loop: CASSLRVRVTSGNTIYF. CDR3 bases: TGTGCCAGCAGCTTACGAGTCAGGGTAACCTCTGGAAACACCATATATTTT.

This clone turned up a few times. The V call is TRBV30, the J call TRBJ1-2; D call uncertain. Looked up from germline, CDR1 is GTSNPN and CDR2 is SVGIG (reference sequence). The CDR3 loop spans 13 amino acids. The V end lost 7 bases, the J end lost 4 bases, and 16 bases lay between the germline ends. Written as DNA, the CDR3 is TGTGCCTCCACGGACCGAAACGTCTATGGCTACACCTTC. Protein: CASTDRNVYGYTF.